The rows below give T cell receptor beta chains drawn from one sample of a study of Ad26.COV2.S vaccination and SARS-CoV-2 variants. Sequencing was performed with immunoSEQ multiplex PCR; in TCRdb, only in-frame clones are kept and a portion is missing. The sample yields about 320,000 clones, about 86% seen once. Sequencing was performed on peripheral blood, taken in a trial of Ad26.COV2.S vaccine versus placebo. These TCRs come from a person between 18 and 59 years old who received the Ad26.COV2.S COVID-19 vaccine or a placebo. Each CDR3 is given with its conserved first and last residue. The D gene is left open where the match is weak. Size is omitted from some rows. Given values are once, few, many or a class for expanded clones.

len,j_gene,d_gene,abundance,v_gene,CDR3nt,CDR3aa
15,TRBJ2-3,TRBD2,.,TRBV4-2,TGTGCCAGCAGCCAAGGGGGCCGGGAGGCAGATACGCAGTATTTT,CASSQGGREADTQYF
14,TRBJ1-2,TRBD1,.,TRBV25-1,TGTGCCAGCAGTGGACAGGGGAGTAGCTATGGCTACACCTTC,CASSGQGSSYGYTF
12,TRBJ1-2,.,.,TRBV10-1,TGCGCCAGCAGCGATAAGGGGACTGGCTACACCTTC,CASSDKGTGYTF
15,TRBJ2-1,.,.,TRBV11-3,TGTGCCAGCAGCCTGGGACCTACAGCCGCCAATGAGCAGTTCTTC,CASSLGPTAANEQFF
15,TRBJ1-2,.,.,TRBV6-5,TGTGCCAGCAGCGCTGCGAGACAGAGTAACTATGGCTACACCTTC,CASSAARQSNYGYTF
17,TRBJ2-3,TRBD1,once,TRBV5-1,TGCGCCAGCAGCTGGACCGGGACAGGGACTAACTACGATACGCAGTATTTT,CASSWTGTGTNYDTQYF
17,TRBJ2-7,.,once,TRBV5-4,TGTGCCAGCAGCCCGGAGGGGGGGGCAGGGGTCCCCCACGAGCAGTACTTC,CASSPEGGAGVPHEQYF
14,TRBJ2-1,.,once,TRBV10-3,TGTGCCATCAGTGACAGGGGTGGATCTAATGAGCAGTTCTTC,CAISDRGGSNEQFF
16,TRBJ2-7,.,.,TRBV9,TGTGCCAGCAGCCCCGGGGATTTCGCGGGTTCCTACGAGCAGTACTTC,CASSPGDFAGSYEQYF
15,TRBJ2-1,TRBD2,few,TRBV7-6,TGTGCCAGCAGCTCACCTAGCGGGGGGGCCGATGAGCAGTTCTTC,CASSSPSGGADEQFF
17,TRBJ1-4,TRBD1,.,TRBV18,TGTGCCAGCTCACCCCCCCTCGGCGGGGACAGTAATGAAAAACTGTTTTTT,CASSPPLGGDSNEKLFF
13,TRBJ1-1,.,.,TRBV19,TGTGCCACAAAGCGGGGGAGGGACACTGAAGCTTTCTTT,CATKRGRDTEAFF
15,TRBJ2-1,.,.,TRBV9,TGTGCCAGCAGCGTAGACACTAGCTCCTACAATGAGCAGTTCTTC,CASSVDTSSYNEQFF
15,TRBJ1-5,TRBD1,.,TRBV5-1,TGCGCCAGCAGCTTAGGACAGGGGGCGAATCAGCCCCAGCATTTT,CASSLGQGANQPQHF
13,TRBJ1-3,.,once,TRBV30,TGTGCCGGAACCCGGGACGTCGGAAACACCATATATTTT,CAGTRDVGNTIYF
14,TRBJ2-7,TRBD1,.,TRBV30,TGTGCCTGGAGTCCCGACAGGGTGTGGGGTAAGCAGTACTTC,CAWSPDRVWGKQYF
15,TRBJ2-1,.,.,TRBV5-6,TGTGCCAGCAGCTTGGCCAATCGACTTCTTGGGGAGCAGTTCTTC,CASSLANRLLGEQFF
13,TRBJ2-3,.,.,TRBV15,TGTGCCACCAGCAGACGGGGGACAGATACGCAGTATTTT,CATSRRGTDTQYF
14,TRBJ2-7,.,.,TRBV6-5,TGTGCCAGCAGTCCTCGGGGTAGGACCTACGAGCAGTACTTC,CASSPRGRTYEQYF
13,TRBJ2-5,TRBD1,.,TRBV11-2,TGTGCCAGCAGCCGGGGACAGGGAGAGACCCAGTACTTC,CASSRGQGETQYF
16,TRBJ2-7,TRBD1,once,TRBV30,TGTGCCTGGAGTGTATTGCGGACAGGGAGATCCTACGAGCAGTACTTC,CAWSVLRTGRSYEQYF
16,TRBJ2-2,TRBD1,.,TRBV5-1,TGCGCCAGCAGCTCCCCCGGGACAGGGAACACCGGGGAGCTGTTTTTT,CASSSPGTGNTGELFF
14,TRBJ1-5,.,.,TRBV10-3,TGTGCCATCAGTGACAGGGTCAGCAATCAGCCCCAGCATTTT,CAISDRVSNQPQHF
12,TRBJ1-2,.,.,TRBV5-1,TGCGCCAGCAGCCCGGACAGATCTGGCTACACCTTC,CASSPDRSGYTF
16,TRBJ1-1,.,.,TRBV19,TGTGCCAGTAGCGAACTCCCTGGGGGGGTAAACACTGAAGCTTTCTTT,CASSELPGGVNTEAFF
15,TRBJ1-6,.,.,TRBV30,TGTGCCTGGAGTGCTCGGATTTCCTATAATTCACCCCTCCACTTT,CAWSARISYNSPLHF
14,TRBJ1-6,.,.,TRBV18,TGTGCCAGCTCACCTCAGGGTGGAGATTCACCCCTCCACTTT,CASSPQGGDSPLHF
14,TRBJ2-1,TRBD2,.,TRBV5-4,TGTGCCAGCAGCACGGGACTAGTTCAGGATGAGCAGTTCTTC,CASSTGLVQDEQFF
18,TRBJ2-4,.,few,TRBV4-1,TGCGCCAGCAGCCAAGTGGGGGACGGACCTTTAGCCAAAAACATTCAGTACTTC,CASSQVGDGPLAKNIQYF
15,TRBJ2-5,TRBD1,.,TRBV9,TGTGCCAGCAGCGCCCCCGGGACAGGGCAAGAGACCCAGTACTTC,CASSAPGTGQETQYF
14,TRBJ1-2,.,.,TRBV7-2,TGTGCCAGCAGCGTAGAGGGTGTATCCGGACGTTACACCTTC,CASSVEGVSGRYTF
12,TRBJ1-1,TRBD1,once,TRBV12-5,TGTGCTAGTGCTTCAGGGGGAGCTGAAGCTTTCTTT,CASASGGAEAFF
14,TRBJ1-1,.,.,TRBV6-1,TGTGCCAGCAGTGACGTGCCGTTCGGCACTGAAGCTTTCTTT,CASSDVPFGTEAFF
16,TRBJ1-4,.,.,TRBV5-1,TGCGCCAGCAGCTTGGGCCAGTCCGCAACTAATGAAAAACTGTTTTTT,CASSLGQSATNEKLFF
16,TRBJ2-1,.,.,TRBV5-1,TGCGCCAGCAGCTTGGAAGCAGGGTTCTCCTACAATGAGCAGTTCTTC,CASSLEAGFSYNEQFF
16,TRBJ1-1,TRBD1,.,TRBV6-5,TGTGCCAGCAGTTCTCGGACAGGACACTTGAACACTGAAGCTTTCTTT,CASSSRTGHLNTEAFF
14,TRBJ1-2,TRBD1,.,TRBV7-9,TGTGCCAGCAGCTTGACAGGGGGTTCGTGGGGCTACACCTTC,CASSLTGGSWGYTF
16,TRBJ2-2,TRBD1,.,TRBV5-4,TGTGCCAGCAGCTTAAGGACAGGGAGGAACACCGGGGAGCTGTTTTTT,CASSLRTGRNTGELFF
14,TRBJ2-2,TRBD2,.,TRBV30,TGTGCCTGCTCTAGCGGGGGGCACACCGGGGAGCTGTTTTTT,CACSSGGHTGELFF
12,TRBJ1-3,.,.,TRBV10-3,TGTGCCATCAGTGAGCTCTGGAAACACCATATATTT,CAISELWKHHIF
15,TRBJ2-7,TRBD2,few,TRBV2,TGTGCCAGCAATACACTAGCGGGGGCGTCCTACGAGCAGTACTTC,CASNTLAGASYEQYF
17,TRBJ2-2,TRBD2,once,TRBV7-9,TGTGCCAGCAGCCAGATATGGACCGGGGGGAACAGCGGGGAGCTGTTTTTT,CASSQIWTGGNSGELFF